The 26 T cell receptor beta chains given below trace back to one sample, sequenced in a study of T cell responses to AZD1222 COVID-19 vaccine. The table came from immunoSEQ multiplex PCR; TCRdb's copy has only in-frame clones and leaves some out. The sample lists around 150,000 clones; 90% were seen once. Sequenced here: peripheral blood, sampled 28 days after the second AZD1222 dose. All receptors come from an adult who received the AZD1222 COVID-19 vaccine.

This clone was seen once. The rearrangement joins TRBV3-1 (or the pseudogene TRBV3-2) to TRBJ1-4; 7 nucleotides match TRBD1. V dropped 2 bases and J dropped 7; count of bases not matched to a gene: 7. Looked up from germline, CDR1 is LGHDT and CDR2 is YNNKEL (reference sequence). The CDR3 sequence is 15 residues long. The CDR3 loop reads CASSQTGTVGEKLFF. In DNA, the CDR3 is TGTGCCAGCAGCCAAACCGGGACAGTCGGTGAAAAACTGTTTTTT.

The V gene is TRBV9, the J gene TRBJ2-3; D might be TRBD1 (6 bases). Between the trimmed V and J ends, which lost 2 bases and 2 bases, there was a span of 9 bases. CDR1 and CDR2 (germline): SGDLS, YYNGEE. The CDR3 runs to 14 residues. CDR3 DNA: TGTGCCAGCAGCGTTGGGGGACACACAGATACGCAGTATTTT. Translation gives CASSVGGHTDTQYF. Based on the CDR3 plus reference TRBV9 and TRBJ2-3, the full variable domain is DSGVTQTPKHLITATGQRVTLRCSPRSGDLSVYWYQQSLDQGLQFLIQYYNGEERAKGNILERFSAQQFPDLHSELNLSSLELGDSALYFCASSVGGHTDTQYFGPGTRLTVL.

V is TRBV28 and J is TRBJ1-6, with unresolved D. In germline, CDR1 is MDHEN, CDR2 SYDVKM. This CDR3 is built from 12 residues. V lost 3 bases to trimming and J lost 8 bases, with 5 bases between them. The CDR3 protein is CASSFMHSPLHF. The CDR3 region has the DNA TGTGCCAGCAGTTTTATGCATTCACCCCTCCACTTT.

The chain employs TRBV3-1 (or the pseudogene TRBV3-2) and TRBJ2-7; no firm D call. Trimming removed 4 bases at V and 7 bases at J, with 11 bases between. There are 12 residues in the CDR3. Germline CDR1 is LGHDT and CDR2 is YNNKEL (reference sequence). The CDR3 loop reads CASSRHRLEQYF. The CDR3 region has the DNA TGTGCCAGCAGCCGCCACCGACTGGAGCAGTACTTC.

V gene TRBV2 combines with J gene TRBJ2-1; D is uncertain. V lost 8 bases and J lost 10, with 15 bases in between. The CDR3 spans 12 residues. CDR1 is SNHLY and CDR2 is FYNNEI in the germline V gene. Here the CDR3 reads CASLEYKEEQFF. Written as DNA, the CDR3 is TGTGCCAGCTTGGAATACAAGGAAGAGCAGTTCTTC.

This chain connects TRBV6-6 to TRBJ2-7; 9 nucleotides agree with TRBD1. Germline V gene sequence: CDR1 MNHNY, CDR2 SVGAGI (reference sequence). CDR3 length: 15 residues. With 0 bases clipped from V and 4 bases from J, the junction kept 4 bases outside the gene matches. CDR3 nucleotides: TGTGCCAGCAGTTACTCGTCTGGGACAGGGTACGAGCAGTACTTC. Amino acids: CASSYSSGTGYEQYF.

The chain combines TRBV2 with TRBJ1-6; TRBD1 agrees at 9 bases. The junction had 8 bases not matched to a gene; V was cut back by 10 bases and J by 10 bases. CDR1 and CDR2 (germline): SNHLY, FYNNEI. The CDR3 has 13 residues. CDR3: CATTGGINSPLHF. As DNA, the CDR3 is TGTGCCACTACAGGGGGCATCAACTCACCCCTCCACTTT.

This clone was detected a few times. This chain connects TRBV6-5 to TRBJ1-5, with unresolved D. The germline CDR1 and CDR2 sequences are MNHEY and SVGAGI. The V end was cut by 2 bases, the J end by 3 bases, with 8 bases between. This CDR3 region has 14 residues. In nucleotides, the CDR3 is TGTGCCAGCAGTTACAACGGTTACAATCAGCCCCAGCATTTT. Its protein is CASSYNGYNQPQHF.

The chain has TRBV16 and TRBJ1-5, with D possibly being TRBD1 (6 bases). The CDR3 extends over 15 amino acids. Germline lookup yields CDR1 KGHSY and CDR2 FQNENV. The V end was cut by 5 bases, the J end by 7 bases, with 18 bases between. The CDR3 DNA follows: TGTGCCAGCAGCATCGGGAGACAGGAGTGGCAGCCCCAGCATTTT. It codes for CASSIGRQEWQPQHF.

The chain has TRBV18 and TRBJ1-2; a possible D gene is TRBD1 (6 bases). Trimming took off 0 bases at V and 2 bases at J, with 19 bases between the two ends. Germline V CDR1 and CDR2: KGHSH, LQKENI. The CDR3 runs to 18 residues. The CDR3 DNA is TGTGCCAGCTCACCACCGAACAGGGCGGGAAGTCGGAACTATGGCTACACCTTC. This codes for CASSPPNRAGSRNYGYTF.

V usage is TRBV28 and J usage is TRBJ1-3, with D possibly TRBD1 on 6 matching bases. Trimming removed 10 bases at V and 0 bases at J, with 19 bases between. This CDR3 contains 16 residues. The germline gives CDR1 MDHEN, CDR2 SYDVKM. CDR3 protein: CATRGGGEDSGNTIYF. The CDR3 DNA is TGTGCCACCCGGGGAGGGGGGGAAGACTCTGGAAACACCATATATTTT. The whole variable domain, remainder taken from reference TRBV28 and TRBJ1-3, is DVKVTQSSRYLVKRTGEKVFLECVQDMDHENMFWYRQDPGLGLRLIYFSYDVKMKEKGDIPEGYSVSREKKERFSLILESASTNQTSMYLCATRGGGEDSGNTIYFGEGSWLTVV.

The gene calls are TRBV5-6 and TRBJ1-2; TRBD1 matches 8 bases. The germline V gene encodes CDR1 SGHDT and CDR2 YYEEEE. Losses at the gene ends were 4 bases for V and 8 bases for J; bases not matched to a gene: 7. The CDR3 spans 13 residues. The CDR3 DNA sequence: TGTGCCAGCAGCCGCGGACAGGGCGGGGGCTACACCTTC. Translation: CASSRGQGGGYTF.

This chain joins TRBV6-5 and TRBJ2-1, with TRBD2 matching over 8 bases. CDR1 and CDR2 (germline): MNHEY, SVGAGI. This CDR3 has 16 amino acids. Trimming took 4 bases from V and 6 from J; bases not matched to a gene: 11. DNA for the CDR3: TGTGCCAGCAGTTCCCAGGTGGGGACTAGACTCAATGAGCAGTTCTTC. Translated: CASSSQVGTRLNEQFF.

The V call is TRBV6-5, the J call TRBJ1-4; D remains ambiguous. CDR3 length equals 15 residues. V lost 7 bases to trimming and J lost 0 bases, with 12 bases between them. From germline, CDR1 is MNHEY and CDR2 SVGAGI. CDR3 residues: CASTHDYATNEKLFF. The CDR3 DNA follows: TGTGCCAGCACCCACGACTACGCAACTAATGAAAAACTGTTTTTT.

This clone was detected only a few times. V gene TRBV4-2 combines with J gene TRBJ1-2; D gene uncertain. Germline V lookup: CDR1 LGHNA, CDR2 YNFKEQ. There are 14 residues in the CDR3. The V end lost 4 bases, the J end lost 2 bases, and 11 bases lay between the germline ends. DNA for the CDR3: TGTGCCAGCAGCCTGATCGGACGGAACTATGGCTACACCTTC. Translating gives CASSLIGRNYGYTF.

This clone was seen just once. The chain carries TRBV6-5 and TRBJ2-7; a possible D gene is TRBD2 (7 bases). The germline V gene encodes CDR1 MNHEY and CDR2 SVGAGI. The V end was cut by 3 bases, the J end by 4 bases, with 16 bases between. CDR3 length: 15 amino acids. The CDR3 sequence: CASSYSGGDWYEQYF. CDR3 nucleotide sequence: TGTGCCAGCAGTTATTCGGGGGGCGATTGGTACGAGCAGTACTTC.

The gene calls are TRBV29-1 and TRBJ1-4; no clear D. This CDR3 comprises 13 residues. The germline V and J ends were trimmed by 6 bases and 0 bases, with 8 bases remaining between them. CDR1 SQVTM and CDR2 ANQGSEA come from the germline V gene. The CDR3: CSVAPTTNEKLFF. The CDR3 region has the DNA TGCAGCGTGGCACCAACAACTAATGAAAAACTGTTTTTT.

The V gene is TRBV19, the J gene TRBJ1-3; possible D gene TRBD1, 5 bases. The CDR3 contains 15 residues. The germline gives CDR1 LNHDA, CDR2 SQIVND (reference sequence). Trimming cost V 3 bases and J 6 bases, with 15 bases left between them. CDR3 in amino acids: CASSIMSFGANTIYF. The CDR3, as DNA: TGTGCCAGTAGTATTATGAGTTTTGGGGCAAACACCATATATTTT.

The rearrangement links TRBV5-6 to TRBJ2-3; TRBD1 agrees at 8 bases. CDR1 SGHDT and CDR2 YYEEEE come from the germline V gene. V lost 1 base to trimming and J lost 3 bases; unmatched junction nucleotides: 7. This CDR3 has 16 residues. The CDR3 DNA reads TGTGCCAGCAGCTTGCCGGGGACAGGAGGGACAGATACGCAGTATTTT. Protein sequence: CASSLPGTGGTDTQYF.

The chain links TRBV10-3 to TRBJ2-7; D possibly corresponds to TRBD2 (6 bases). Germline loops: CDR1 ENHRY, CDR2 SYGVKD. This CDR3 is built from 14 residues. The ends were cut back, 3 bases at V and 5 bases at J, with 14 bases in the middle. The CDR3 reads CAISDVAGLNEQYF. The CDR3 DNA reads as TGTGCCATCAGTGACGTCGCGGGATTAAACGAGCAGTACTTC.

There are a few counts of this clone. This rearrangement joins TRBV5-6 to TRBJ2-7; tentatively, D is TRBD2 (6 bases). The CDR3 totals 15 residues. Germline V gene lookup returns CDR1 SGHDT and CDR2 YYEEEE. V lost 0 bases and J 3 bases, leaving 13 bases between the germline ends. The CDR3 DNA follows: TGTGCCAGCAGCTTGGAGTGGGAGGCGCGCTACGAGCAGTACTTC. It codes for CASSLEWEARYEQYF.

The chain links TRBV30 to TRBJ1-2; a weak D match, TRBD1 (5 bases). The CDR3 totals 13 residues. Trimming removed 4 bases from V and 8 bases from J, with 17 bases in between. Germline V gives CDR1 GTSNPN, CDR2 SVGIG (reference sequence). The CDR3 DNA is TGTGCCTGGACAGGGTCCCTTTTTCTAGGCTACACCTTC. Its protein product is CAWTGSLFLGYTF.

This clone was seen a single time. This chain joins TRBV5-4 and TRBJ2-2; D gene uncertain. Trimming removed 4 bases from V and 8 bases from J, with 9 bases in between. Germline loops: CDR1 SGHNT, CDR2 YYREEE (reference sequence). The CDR3 extends over 12 amino acids. The CDR3 coding sequence is TGTGCCAGCAGCCCGGCTAAAGGGGAGCTGTTTTTT. Translating gives CASSPAKGELFF.

This chain joins TRBV25-1 and TRBJ2-2; the match to TRBD1 covers 8 bases. J was trimmed by 6 bases and V by 7 bases; bases with no gene match: 10. Germline CDR1 is MGHDK and CDR2 is SYGVNS. This CDR3 region has 15 residues. This CDR3 is CASTRTGTGAGELFF. The CDR3 nucleotides read TGTGCCAGCACCAGGACAGGGACTGGCGCCGGGGAGCTGTTTTTT.

This chain links TRBV5-6 with TRBJ1-5; D is unresolved. Germline CDR1 SGHDT, CDR2 YYEEEE. The CDR3 contains 13 residues. Trimming shortened V by 0 bases and J by 7 bases, and 8 bases separated the two germline ends. The CDR3 here is CASSLGGLQPQHF. CDR3 nucleotide sequence: TGTGCCAGCAGCTTGGGGGGATTGCAGCCCCAGCATTTT.

The chain combines TRBV7-9 with TRBJ1-2; weak D call: TRBD1 (5 bases). There are 15 residues in the CDR3. V was trimmed by 0 bases and J by 4 bases, leaving 12 bases between them. CDR1 is SEHNR and CDR2 is FQNEAQ in the germline V gene (reference sequence). The CDR3 loop is CASSLAGDFGYGYTF. The CDR3 DNA is TGTGCCAGCAGCTTAGCAGGGGATTTCGGCTATGGCTACACCTTC.